These 29 T cell receptor beta chains originate from one sample sequenced in a study of T cells in Graves' hyperthyroidism and ophthalmopathy. From RNA transcripts, TCR beta CDR3 regions were amplified. Researchers ran a first-round RT-PCR on the TCR CDR3 using the HTBI primer set. Using its own MiXCR run on the multiplex PCR reads, TCRdb lists one record per CDR3 protein. The sample consists of around 520,000 distinct CDR3 sequences, approximately 15% of them appearing once. Material for sequencing was blood. These receptors came from a young woman with Graves' hyperthyroidism.

At least ten counts were recorded for this clonotype. The chain links TRBV7-9 to TRBJ2-4, with D hard to call. Germline V gives CDR1 SEHNR, CDR2 FQNEAQ (reference sequence). The CDR3 length is 16 residues. V lost 3 bases and J lost 0, with 12 bases in between. The CDR3 sequence: CASSFDGFLAKNIQYF. The DNA for the CDR3 is TGTGCCAGCAGCTTCGACGGTTTCCTAGCCAAAAACATTCAGTACTTC.

The chain links TRBV11-3 to TRBJ2-1, with TRBD2 matching over 8 bases. Germline V gives CDR1 SGHNT, CDR2 YENEEA. V gave up 4 bases and J gave up 2 bases; unmatched junction bases: 7. This CDR3 comprises 16 residues. The DNA of the CDR3 is TGTGCCAGCAGCTCGGGGACTAGTCCAGCCTACAATGAGCAGTTCTTC. Its protein product is CASSSGTSPAYNEQFF. The full variable domain, in which reference TRBV11-3 and TRBJ2-1 provide the parts outside the CDR3, is EAGVVQSPRYKIIEKKQPVAFWCNPISGHNTLYWYLQNLGQGPELLIRYENEEAVDDSQLPKDRFSAERLKGVDSTLKIQPAELGDSAVYLCASSSGTSPAYNEQFFGPGTRLTVL.

This clonotype was detected ten times or more. This sequence joins TRBV29-1 and TRBJ1-2; TRBD1 is a possible D gene (6 bases). The V gene lost 6 bases and the J gene lost 7 bases, with 24 bases spanning the gap. CDR1 SQVTM and CDR2 ANQGSEA come from the germline V gene. The CDR3 loop spans 15 amino acids. CDR3 protein: CSVERAGGPSRGYTF. The CDR3 DNA reads as TGCAGCGTCGAACGTGCGGGGGGCCCGTCGCGTGGCTACACCTTC. Supplemented by reference TRBV29-1 and TRBJ1-2, the full variable domain reads SAVISQKPSRDICQRGTSLTIQCQVDSQVTMMFWYRQQPGQSLTLIATANQGSEATYESGFVIDKFPISRPNLTFSTLTVSNMSPEDSSIYLCSVERAGGPSRGYTFGSGTRLTVV.

This clonotype was seen ten or more times. The V gene is TRBV18, the J gene TRBJ1-2, with unresolved D. Trimming stripped 0 bases from V and 7 bases from J, with 15 bases between. This CDR3 is built from 15 residues. Germline V gene lookup returns CDR1 KGHSH and CDR2 LQKENI. The CDR3 spells CASSPPERVRVGYTF. For the CDR3, the DNA is TGTGCCAGCTCACCACCGGAGAGGGTTCGAGTTGGCTACACCTTC.

At least ten counts were recorded for this clonotype. The chain joins TRBV6-1 to TRBJ2-5; maybe TRBD2 (6 bases). CDR1 and CDR2 from the germline V gene are MNHNS and SASEGT. CDR3 length: 12 amino acids. V lost 5 bases and J 4 bases, leaving 8 bases between the germline ends. The chain's CDR3 is CASSWDLETQYF. The CDR3 nucleotides are TGTGCCAGCAGTTGGGACTTAGAGACCCAGTACTTC.

This clonotype was counted only a few times. The chain couples TRBV20-1 to TRBJ2-2; 7 bases line up with TRBD1. The V segment lost 2 bases and the J segment 1 base; nucleotides outside the gene matches: 10. The CDR3 loop spans 17 amino acids. Germline V gene sequence: CDR1 DFQATT, CDR2 SNEGSKA (reference sequence). CDR3 in amino acids: CSARNRLRGLNTGELFF. The CDR3, as DNA: TGCAGTGCTAGAAATCGACTGAGGGGGCTGAACACCGGGGAGCTGTTTTTT.

The gene calls are TRBV7-6 and TRBJ2-1; 12 bases agree with TRBD2. Unmatched junction bases numbered 2, after V lost 4 bases and J lost 4 bases. CDR3 length: 15 amino acids. Germline V gene lookup returns CDR1 SGHVS and CDR2 FNYEAQ. The CDR3 loop is CASSWTSGTYNEQFF. DNA for the CDR3: TGTGCCAGCAGCTGGACTAGCGGGACGTACAATGAGCAGTTCTTC.

This clonotype turned up a few times. V and J are TRBV9 and TRBJ1-1, with D possibly matching TRBD1 (5 bases). The CDR3 is 15 amino acids. V was clipped by 4 bases and J by 4 bases, with 17 bases between them. Germline loops: CDR1 SGDLS, CDR2 YYNGEE. Written as DNA, the CDR3 is TGTGCCAGCAGCCCTTGGGGGGGGTCTTTCACTGAAGCTTTCTTT. Amino acids: CASSPWGGSFTEAFF.

This clonotype was counted many times. The gene calls are TRBV12-3 or TRBV12-4 and TRBJ2-7; perhaps TRBD1 as D (5 bases). Trimming took 2 bases from V and 5 from J, leaving 10 bases between them. The CDR3 sequence is 13 residues long. The CDR3 is CASSLNGRDEQYV. The CDR3 bases are TGTGCCAGCAGTTTAAACGGCAGGGACGAGCAGTACGTC.

This clonotype was detected ten times or more. V gene TRBV3-1 combines with J gene TRBJ1-2; D is undetermined. Per the germline V gene, CDR1 is LGHDT and CDR2 is YNNKEL (reference sequence). V lost 3 bases, J lost 5 bases, and 19 bases lay in between. There are 16 residues in the CDR3. The CDR3 DNA reads TGTGCCAGCAGCCAGGAGACATGGAGCGTGAAGTATGGCTACACCTTC. Its translation is CASSQETWSVKYGYTF.

This clonotype was seen ten or more times. V gene TRBV27 combines with J gene TRBJ2-7, with 9 bases aligning to TRBD2. The V and J ends lost 5 bases and 1 base, in that order; junction bases with no gene match: 3. The CDR3 sequence is 14 residues long. Germline lookup yields CDR1 MNHEY and CDR2 SMNVEV (reference sequence). In DNA, the CDR3 is TGTGCCAGCAGTAGGCTAGCGGGATCCTACGAGCAGTACTTC. Protein product: CASSRLAGSYEQYF.

This clonotype occurred a few times. This chain's CDR3 is CASSYSGQGSNYGYTF. DNA for the CDR3: TGTGCCAGCAGTTACTCCGGACAGGGGAGTAACTATGGCTACACCTTC. The chain joins TRBV6-6 to TRBJ1-2; 9 positions agree with TRBD1. V gave up 0 bases and J gave up 1 base; unmatched junction bases: 3. Germline CDR1 and CDR2: MNHNY and SVGAGI (reference sequence). The CDR3 runs 16 residues.

This clonotype appeared many times. The chain combines TRBV9 with TRBJ2-2; 9 bases are a match to TRBD1. J lost 8 bases, V lost 2 bases, and 10 bases had no gene match. The CDR3 extends over 16 amino acids. Germline loops: CDR1 SGDLS, CDR2 YYNGEE. For the CDR3, the DNA is TGTGCCAGCAGCGTTGGACAGGGGATTATTAAGGGGGAGCTGTTTTTT. Protein product: CASSVGQGIIKGELFF.

This clonotype has a handful of counts. The CDR3 reads CASSVDRGRSYNEQFF. CDR3 coding DNA: TGTGCCAGCAGTGTTGACAGGGGACGATCCTACAATGAGCAGTTCTTC. The chain uses TRBV6-1 and TRBJ2-1; 8 bases align to TRBD1. V shed 4 bases and J 1 base; nucleotides not matched to a gene: 6. The CDR3 runs 16 residues. Per germline, CDR1 MNHNS and CDR2 SASEGT.

In its sample, this clonotype was seen a few times. The rearrangement links TRBV19 to TRBJ2-1, with TRBD1 identical over 9 bases. The CDR3 loop spans 15 amino acids. J gave up 8 bases and V 0 bases, and 5 bases lay outside the gene matches. Per germline, CDR1 LNHDA and CDR2 SQIVND (reference sequence). CDR3 loop: CASSIDSTGGDEQFF. CDR3 sequence (DNA): TGTGCCAGTAGTATAGATTCAACAGGGGGCGATGAGCAGTTCTTC.

The gene calls are TRBV15 and TRBJ1-5; no definite D call. Germline V CDR1 and CDR2: LNHNV, YYDKDF (reference sequence). CDR3 length equals 16 residues. V lost 0 bases and J lost 6, with 15 bases in between. The DNA of the CDR3 is TGTGCCACCAGCAGAGAGGGTGGCACGAATGTTCAGCCCCAGCATTTT. Translating gives CATSREGGTNVQPQHF.

The rearrangement links TRBV15 to TRBJ2-7, with 8 bases lining up with TRBD2. The junction had 2 bases not matched to a gene; V was cut back by 1 base and J by 0 bases. The CDR3 loop spans 15 amino acids. Per the germline V gene, CDR1 is LNHNV and CDR2 is YYDKDF (reference sequence). This CDR3 is CATSRAGTSSYEQYV. In DNA, the CDR3 is TGTGCCACCAGCAGAGCCGGGACTAGCTCCTACGAGCAGTACGTC.

As regards this clonotype: With a much larger clone just one base away, this may be a read error. V usage is TRBV5-5 and J usage is TRBJ2-1; 9 nucleotides line up with TRBD1. Germline V gene data show CDR1 as SGHKS and CDR2 as YYEKEE (reference sequence). This CDR3 contains 15 residues. The CDR3 here is CASSLRTGEANEQLF. DNA for the CDR3: TGTGCCAGCAGCTTGAGGACAGGGGAGGCCAATGAGCAGCTCTTC.

This clonotype was recorded many times. This sequence joins TRBV5-1 and TRBJ1-3, with D perhaps TRBD1 (5 bases). Germline CDR1 and CDR2: SGHRS and YFSETQ. Deletions cut 1 base from V and 4 bases from J, with 9 bases between. The CDR3 loop spans 14 amino acids. The CDR3 protein is CASSLPGLGNTIYF. CDR3 sequence (DNA): TGCGCCAGCAGCTTGCCAGGGTTGGGAAACACCATATATTTT. The complete variable domain, with remaining parts taken from reference TRBV5-1 and TRBJ1-3, reads KAGVTQTPRYLIKTRGQQVTLSCSPISGHRSVSWYQQTPGQGLQFLFEYFSETQRNKGNFPGRFSGRQFSNSRSEMNVSTLELGDSALYLCASSLPGLGNTIYFGEGSWLTVV.

Only a few counts were recorded for this clonotype. The chain combines TRBV20-1 with TRBJ1-1; a weak D match, TRBD1 (6 bases). V dropped 6 bases and J dropped 4 bases, with 12 bases sitting between them. The CDR3 totals 12 residues. Germline values: CDR1 DFQATT, CDR2 SNEGSKA (reference sequence). The CDR3: CSAPQGSTEAFF. The CDR3 DNA reads TGCAGTGCCCCTCAGGGGTCCACTGAAGCTTTCTTT.

In this sample, this clonotype turned up many times. The chain carries TRBV13 and TRBJ2-7, with TRBD2 matching over 8 bases. V trimming: 4 bases; J trimming: 1 base; junction bases outside the gene matches: 12. This CDR3 is 17 amino acids long. Germline CDR1 PRHDT, CDR2 FYEKMQ (reference sequence). CDR3 nucleotides: TGTGCCAGCAGCTCTACAGCCACTAGCGGTATTTCCTACGAGCAGTACTTC. Encoded protein: CASSSTATSGISYEQYF.

This clonotype occurred many times. The rearrangement links TRBV2 to TRBJ2-1; 12 positions match TRBD2. With V trimmed by 3 bases and J by 1 base, 4 bases remained unmatched. The CDR3 runs 17 residues. Germline V CDR1 and CDR2: SNHLY, FYNNEI. This chain's CDR3 is CASSDGTSGPSYNEQFF. The CDR3 DNA reads TGTGCCAGCAGTGACGGGACTAGCGGGCCATCCTACAATGAGCAGTTCTTC.

In this sample, this clonotype turned up a few times. The V call is TRBV12-5, the J call TRBJ1-5; D remains unclear. Between the trimmed V and J ends, which lost 1 base and 6 bases, there was a span of 10 bases. CDR1 and CDR2 from the germline V gene are LGHNT and FRNRAP. This CDR3 is built from 14 residues. CDR3 bases: TGTGCTAGTGGTTTGGGGACCGGCGGTCAGCCCCAGCATTTT. This sequence encodes CASGLGTGGQPQHF.

The V and J genes are TRBV20-1 and TRBJ2-7; TRBD2 agrees at 13 bases. The CDR3 contains 16 residues. Germline V CDR1 and CDR2: DFQATT, SNEGSKA (reference sequence). V trimming: 0 bases; J trimming: 3 bases; junction bases outside the gene matches: 5. This CDR3 is CSARDPGLAGNYEQYF. In nucleotides, the CDR3 is TGCAGTGCTAGAGATCCGGGACTAGCGGGAAACTACGAGCAGTACTTC.

This clonotype was seen many times. V gene TRBV12-3 or TRBV12-4 combines with J gene TRBJ1-2, with D possibly matching TRBD1 (5 bases). The CDR3 consists of 15 residues. Trimming shortened V by 2 bases and J by 4 bases, and 14 bases separated the two germline ends. Written as DNA, the CDR3 is TGTGCCAGCAGTTTATCGTTAAGTGGGGGCTATGGCTACACCTTC. Encoded protein: CASSLSLSGGYGYTF.

The chain uses TRBV5-4 and TRBJ1-6; D perhaps matches TRBD1 (6 bases). Trimming removed 6 bases from V and 7 bases from J, with 17 bases in between. The V gene's germline CDR1 is SGHNT and CDR2 YYREEE (reference sequence). This CDR3 is built from 15 residues. The CDR3 region has the DNA TGTGCCAGCATTGACGGACGGAGGGGGAATTCACCCCTCCACTTT. It yields the protein CASIDGRRGNSPLHF.

The sample holds many counts of this clonotype. The rearrangement links TRBV30 to TRBJ2-5; unclear D gene. CDR3 length equals 12 residues. The V end lost 2 bases, the J end lost 2 bases, and 6 bases lay between the germline ends. In germline, CDR1 is GTSNPN, CDR2 SVGIG (reference sequence). CDR3 DNA: TGTGCCTGGAGTAACTATCAAGAGACCCAGTACTTC. This codes for CAWSNYQETQYF.

This clonotype showed up many times. The chain couples TRBV7-3 to TRBJ2-1; possibly TRBD1 or TRBD2 for D (5 bases each). The CDR3 covers 17 residues. V dropped 2 bases and J dropped 7 bases, with 21 bases sitting between them. CDR1 is SGHTA, CDR2 FQGTGA, per germline. The CDR3 sequence: CASSLSHRDGRRNEQFF. CDR3 DNA sequence: TGTGCCAGCAGCTTATCCCACCGGGACGGTAGGAGGAATGAGCAGTTCTTC.

The sample holds many counts of this clonotype. The chain combines TRBV6-1 with TRBJ2-7, with 12 bases identical to TRBD1. The ends lost 5 bases at V and 6 bases at J; junction bases unmatched: 8. This CDR3 region has 15 residues. The germline V gene has CDR1 MNHNS and CDR2 SASEGT. CDR3: CASSRGDRGLSEQYV. CDR3 sequence (DNA): TGTGCCAGCAGTCGAGGGGACAGGGGGCTATCCGAGCAGTACGTC.